This TCR beta chain appears in the sequencing data of a study of OX40 agonist ivuxolimab in advanced cancers. With regard to the full study: Ivuxolimab, which targeted the costimulatory receptor OX40 (CD134), was an agonistic, fully human IgG2 monoclonal antibody. Patients were allowed to have had prior anti-PD-1, anti-PD-L1 or anti-CTLA-4 therapy, and approximately 40% of the dose-escalation patients had been treated with checkpoint inhibitors. Partial responses occurred in three dose-escalation patients: two with cutaneous melanoma and one with hepatocellular carcinoma. The monotherapy dose-escalation portion (N ≈ 57 patients) of the phase I ivuxolimab trial is reported in the paper. Of the roughly 53 patients in dose escalation, some 20 had hepatocellular carcinoma, roughly 15 had melanoma, 9 had renal cell carcinoma and 9 had head and neck cancer. Intravenous ivuxolimab was administered to patients every 2 weeks at six dose levels: 0.01, 0.1, 0.3, 1.5, 3 and 10 mg/kg. The dose-escalation cohort was roughly 80% male with a mean age of approximately 60 years, ranging from roughly 23 to 79. Peripheral TCRbeta sequencing was intended to test whether TCR sequence diversity was altered and clonal T-cell expansion was caused by ivuxolimab. Study-wide findings and limitations: Low levels of normalized T-cell clonal expansion were also seen in some nonresponding patients. The antigen specificity of the clonally expanded peripheral T cells was not determined. After ivuxolimab, expanded clones were on average more numerous among CD8+ T cells than among CD4+ T cells. At doses of 0.1 to 3.0 mg/kg, clonal expansion of both CD4+ and CD8+ blood T cells was observed from baseline to week 6. In the 0.1-3.0 mg/kg groups, partial responders had among the lowest normalized peripheral clonal expansion, particularly in CD8+ T cells.

As to this clone: Its antigen remains unidentified. No base quality information exists; no much larger clone differs at one position.

The trial excluded patients who had a history of autoimmune disease or who were on systemic immunosuppression. Peripheral blood for TCR sequencing was collected from all dose cohorts at baseline, on cycle 4 day 1, and on cycle 7 day 1. The samples were drawn from a first-in-human, open-label, multicenter phase I dose-escalation trial of ivuxolimab. Adults with locally advanced or metastatic melanoma, renal cell, hepatocellular, or head and neck squamous cell carcinoma were enrolled in the trial. Before TCR sequencing, CD4+ and CD8+ T cells were separately sorted from peripheral blood. CDR1 and CDR2 were assigned from the germline V gene as SGHRS and YFSETQ. CDR3 length: 15 amino acids, cysteine to phenylalanine. Of the read, only the CDR3 DNA is kept; its 45 bases are in frame from base 1. V sheds 2 bases and J sheds 2 bases, leaving 12 bases between their ends. Genomic DNA was extracted from sorted cells for sequencing of the TCRbeta CDR3 region. The immunoSEQ Assay was used to sequence the TCRbeta CDR3 regions. TCRdb obtained this table from immuneACCESS and retained in-frame rearrangements with V and J assigned. These tables miss some clones; where compared with another copy, unresolved V genes account for less than half of the shortfall, and the remainder is unexplained. The sample profile shows about 96,000 clones; 90% of them were found once. The ten largest clonotypes hold around 1.6% of the sample.

This TCR was recovered from an adult with an advanced solid tumor such as melanoma, head and neck, liver or kidney cancer. In this chain, TRBV5-1 is recombined with TRBJ2-3; a tentative D call is TRBD1 (5 bases match). The input for sequencing was CD4+ or CD8+ T cells sorted from blood, taken in a trial of the OX40 agonist ivuxolimab. The nucleotide sequence reads TGCGCCAGCAGCTTAAACGGACATACCACAGATACGCAGTATTTT. This translates into CASSLNGHTTDTQYF.